This T cell receptor (beta chain) was found in a study of shared clonotypes between healthy human individuals. General study points: Estimated richness values were generally larger in naive subsets than in memory subsets. Several donors showed sharing of approximately 4.7% of naive CD4 clonotypes.

Assay: immunoSEQ multiplex PCR; the TCRdb copy retains only in-frame clones and omits some. The sample contains more than 2 million clones, approximately 95% of which appear only once. Germline-derived CDR1 and CDR2 are MNHNS and SASEGT. The CDR3 has 14 residues. Trimming cost V 5 bases and J 0 bases, with 11 bases left between them. Participating donors were healthy, HIV-negative adults free of recent acute infections or vaccinations. Donors, without exception, were Caucasian adults residing in Nashville, Tennessee. This clone was picked up one time. Its antigen is not known. The V and J genes are TRBV6-1 and TRBJ2-7; D gene uncertain. Material for sequencing was naive CD4+ T cells sorted from blood. Subset reported: CD45RA+ positively selected. The source of this sequence is a man between 18 and 29 years old in good health. CDR3 protein: CASSRTESSYEQYF. In DNA form, the CDR3 reads TGTGCCAGCAGTCGGACGGAGAGCTCCTACGAGCAGTACTTC.